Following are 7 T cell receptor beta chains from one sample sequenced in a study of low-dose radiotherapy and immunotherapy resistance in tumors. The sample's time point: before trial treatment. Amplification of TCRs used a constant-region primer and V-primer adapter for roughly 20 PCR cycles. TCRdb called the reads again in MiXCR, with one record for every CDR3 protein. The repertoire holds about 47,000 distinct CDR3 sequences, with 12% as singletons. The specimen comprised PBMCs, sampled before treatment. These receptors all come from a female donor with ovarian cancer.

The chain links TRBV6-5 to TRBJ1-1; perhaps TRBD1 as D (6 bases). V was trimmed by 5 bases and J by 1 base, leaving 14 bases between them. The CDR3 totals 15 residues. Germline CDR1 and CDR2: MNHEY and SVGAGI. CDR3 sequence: CASSEEGGWNTEAFF. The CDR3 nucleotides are TGTGCCAGCAGTGAAGAGGGGGGGTGGAACACTGAAGCTTTCTTT.

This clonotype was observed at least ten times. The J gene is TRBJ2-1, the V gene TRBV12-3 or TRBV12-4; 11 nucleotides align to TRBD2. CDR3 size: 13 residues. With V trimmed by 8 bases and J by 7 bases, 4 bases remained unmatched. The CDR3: CASGLAGGNEQFF. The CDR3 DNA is TGTGCCAGCGGGCTAGCGGGGGGAAATGAGCAGTTCTTC.

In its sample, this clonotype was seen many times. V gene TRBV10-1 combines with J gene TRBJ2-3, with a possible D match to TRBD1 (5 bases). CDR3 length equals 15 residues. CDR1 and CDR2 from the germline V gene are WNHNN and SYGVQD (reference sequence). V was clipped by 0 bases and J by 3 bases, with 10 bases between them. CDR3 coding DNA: TGCGCCAGCAGTGAGTCAATAGGGGTAACAGATACGCAGTATTTT. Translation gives CASSESIGVTDTQYF.

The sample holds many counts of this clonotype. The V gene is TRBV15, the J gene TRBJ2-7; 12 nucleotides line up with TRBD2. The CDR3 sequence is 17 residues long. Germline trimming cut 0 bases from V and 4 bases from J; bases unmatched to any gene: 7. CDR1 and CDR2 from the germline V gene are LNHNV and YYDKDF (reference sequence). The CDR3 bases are TGTGCCACCAGCAGAGATAGGCTAGCGGGAGGGCAGTACGAGCAGTACTTC. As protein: CATSRDRLAGGQYEQYF.

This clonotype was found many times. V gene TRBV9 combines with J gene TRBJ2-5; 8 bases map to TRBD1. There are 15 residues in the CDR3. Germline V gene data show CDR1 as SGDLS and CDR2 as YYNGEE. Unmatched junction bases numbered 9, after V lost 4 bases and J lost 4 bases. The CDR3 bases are TGTGCCAGCAGCCCCCGGGACAGGTGGGGAGAGACCCAGTACTTC. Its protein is CASSPRDRWGETQYF.

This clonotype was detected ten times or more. CDR3 region: CSVQAGVGREQYF. The CDR3 DNA reads as TGCAGCGTCCAAGCGGGAGTTGGGAGGGAGCAGTACTTC. The chain recombines TRBV29-1 with TRBJ2-7, with 8 bases matching TRBD2. This CDR3 has 13 amino acids. Germline V lookup: CDR1 SQVTM, CDR2 ANQGSEA. The V and J ends lost 6 bases and 7 bases, in that order; junction bases with no gene match: 11.

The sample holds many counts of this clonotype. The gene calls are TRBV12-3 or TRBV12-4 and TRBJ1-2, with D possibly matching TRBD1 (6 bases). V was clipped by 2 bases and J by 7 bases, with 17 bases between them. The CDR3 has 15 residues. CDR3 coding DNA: TGTGCCAGCAGTTTATCACAGGGAAGTTGGGCTGGCTACACCTTC. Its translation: CASSLSQGSWAGYTF.